The 7 T cell receptor beta chains presented below share a single source sample, sequenced in a study of human T cells and chemical hapten exposure. A single record per CDR3 protein comes from TCRdb applying MiXCR to the RACE reads. The sample lists 65,000 to 95,000 distinct CDR3 sequences, about 8.6% occurring once. Time point defined: healthy volunteer bleed at 6 weeks. The total RNA was obtained from whole blood that was not fractionated. Material for sequencing was whole blood. The receptor source for this set is a female donor in good health. Some clones in this sample may be carry-over from other donors' samples.

This clonotype has a single count. The V gene is TRBV7-8, the J gene TRBJ2-3; 9 nucleotides line up with TRBD2. CDR3 length: 17 amino acids. From germline, CDR1 is SGHVS and CDR2 FQNEAQ. Losses at the gene ends were 1 base for V and 1 base for J; bases not matched to a gene: 6. CDR3 protein: CASSLGTSGHGTDTQYF. In nucleotides, the CDR3 is TGTGCCAGCAGCTTAGGTACTAGCGGGCATGGCACAGATACGCAGTATTTT.

This clonotype was detected only a few times. V usage is TRBV29-1 and J usage is TRBJ2-5; 8 bases agree with TRBD2. From germline, CDR1 is SQVTM and CDR2 ANQGSEA. The CDR3 covers 14 residues. Losses at the gene ends were 3 bases for V and 4 bases for J; bases not matched to a gene: 7. CDR3 sequence (DNA): TGCAGCGTTGAGGGCGGGGGGAGAGGAGAGACCCAGTACTTC. Translation: CSVEGGGRGETQYF.

This clonotype was counted at least ten times. The genes are TRBV12-3 or TRBV12-4 and TRBJ2-1, with unresolved D. Deletions cut 6 bases from V and 10 bases from J, with 13 bases between. This CDR3 spans 12 amino acids. CDR3 region: CASSPAVGEQFF. CDR3 coding DNA: TGTGCCAGCAGCCCGGCGGTTGGGGAGCAGTTCTTC.

The CDR3 sequence is CASSVVAEQFF. The CDR3 region has the DNA TGTGCCAGCAGTGTAGTCGCTGAGCAGTTCTTC. The rearrangement joins TRBV28 to TRBJ2-1; D not resolved. This CDR3 has 11 residues. In germline, CDR1 is MDHEN, CDR2 SYDVKM. Trimming shortened V by 5 bases and J by 9 bases, and 8 bases separated the two germline ends.

The table lists this clonotype with a few counts. The chain links TRBV2 to TRBJ2-3, with D hard to call. This CDR3 has 13 residues. In germline, CDR1 is SNHLY, CDR2 FYNNEI. V shed 7 bases and J shed 4 bases, with 12 bases lying between them. CDR3 loop: CASKGRLADTQYF. CDR3 DNA sequence: TGTGCCAGCAAGGGTAGGTTGGCAGATACGCAGTATTTT.

This clonotype occurred many times. The chain carries TRBV6-2 or TRBV6-3 and TRBJ1-1, with D perhaps TRBD1 (6 bases). This CDR3 comprises 12 residues. Germline V gene data show CDR1 as MNHEY and CDR2 as SVGEGT. Trimming removed 6 bases at V and 6 bases at J, with 11 bases between. DNA of the CDR3: TGTGCCAGCAGGTTAAGACAGGCTGAAGCTTTCTTT. Translated, it gives CASRLRQAEAFF.

In regard to this clonotype: This clone may be a read error of a much larger clone one base away. The rearrangement uses TRBV7-9 and TRBJ1-1, with D unresolved. In germline, CDR1 is SEHNR, CDR2 FQNEAQ (reference sequence). The CDR3 length is 14 residues. V was shortened by 3 bases and J by 3 bases, with 11 bases between the two germline ends. CDR3 residues: CASSFAWSDTEAFF. CDR3 bases: TGTGCCAGCAGCTTTGCGTGGTCGGACACTGAAGCTTTCTTT.